This T cell receptor (beta chain) derives from a study of vaccination and CD4 T cells after COVID-19. Noted treatment: roughly 11-day PBMC culture with coronavirus spike peptide pools or control peptides (ViraFEST assay). Antigen-specific T cells were expanded with peptide pools by ViraFEST, and TCRs were then sequenced. The germline CDR1 and CDR2 sequences are MNHNS and SASEGT. CDR3 size: 13 residues. V shed 6 bases and J 4 bases; nucleotides not matched to a gene: 4. This clonotype was counted a few times. The antigen is not known. Sequencing of DNA taken from cultured CD4+ T cells relied on the Oncomine TCR Beta short-read assay. MiXCR was run by TCRdb on the PCR reads, yielding one entry per CDR3 protein. This table holds about 11,000 distinct CDR3 sequences, about half found once. Overall study results and limits: Looking at convalescent patients, 304 of their 307 vaccine-specific clones were spike mono-reactive.

This clonotype originated in a human donor who had recovered from COVID-19. J is TRBJ1-2 and V is TRBV6-1; 8 positions match TRBD1. Material for sequencing was CD4+ T cells from blood, cultured in vitro. The CDR3 sequence: CASSPGTGYGYTF. The DNA for the CDR3 is TGTGCCAGCAGCCCCGGGACAGGCTATGGCTACACCTTC.